Shown below are 17 T cell receptor beta chains from a single sample sequenced in a study of Graves' ophthalmopathy and Graves' hyperthyroidism. TCR beta CDR3 amplification used RNA transcripts. RT-PCR in the first round used HTBI primers; a second-round multiplex PCR followed. A single record per CDR3 protein comes from TCRdb applying MiXCR to the multiplex PCR reads. The sample contains 220,000 or so distinct CDR3 sequences, 20% to 25% of which appear only once. Sequencing input: peripheral blood. These receptors came from a woman in her forties or fifties with Graves' ophthalmopathy.

This clonotype was recorded many times. Its ends do not fully match the called genes, so a read error is possible. This chain connects TRBV6-5 to TRBJ2-2; D unclear. Germline V gives CDR1 MNHEY, CDR2 SVGAGI. This CDR3 contains 14 residues. The CDR3, as DNA: TGTGCCAGCAGATACTCGACGAACACCGGGGAGCTGTTTTTT. Translating gives CASRYSTNTGELFF.

V is TRBV24-1 and J is TRBJ2-5, with 10 bases identical to TRBD1. The V gene's germline CDR1 is KGHDR and CDR2 SFDVKD. V lost 3 bases to trimming and J lost 5 bases; unmatched junction nucleotides: 5. The CDR3 consists of 15 residues. The CDR3 sequence: CATSDPGQGKETQYF. As DNA, the CDR3 is TGTGCCACCAGTGATCCGGGACAGGGGAAGGAGACCCAGTACTTC.

This clonotype has a count of ten or more. The chain employs TRBV19 and TRBJ1-5; 7 bases fit TRBD1. V shed 5 bases and J 1 base; nucleotides not matched to a gene: 5. The CDR3 totals 15 residues. CDR1 is LNHDA and CDR2 is SQIVND in the germline V gene (reference sequence). CDR3 amino acids: CASSGRDRSNQPQHF. CDR3 nucleotide sequence: TGTGCCAGTAGTGGAAGGGACAGAAGCAATCAGCCCCAGCATTTT.

This clonotype was observed a handful of times. This rearrangement joins TRBV20-1 to TRBJ2-4; the D is unclear. V was clipped by 3 bases and J by 1 base, with 19 bases between them. The CDR3 contains 17 residues. Germline lookup yields CDR1 DFQATT and CDR2 SNEGSKA (reference sequence). CDR3 coding DNA: TGCAGTGCTAGTATAGATATTGGGGTCTGGGCCAAAAACATTCAGTACTTC. Translating it yields CSASIDIGVWAKNIQYF.

This clonotype was picked up a small number of times. The gene calls are TRBV30 and TRBJ1-1; D is unresolved. V gave up 2 bases and J gave up 8 bases, with 12 bases separating them. This CDR3 spans 12 amino acids. Germline CDR1 is GTSNPN and CDR2 is SVGIG (reference sequence). In DNA form, the CDR3 reads TGTGCCTGGAGTAATCCACCTATAGAAGCTTTCTTT. This encodes CAWSNPPIEAFF.

The CDR3 DNA sequence: TGTGCCTGGAGTGTCCCGGACAGGGAAACCGGGGAGCTGTTTTTT. It translates to CAWSVPDRETGELFF. V usage is TRBV30 and J usage is TRBJ2-2; 8 bases fit TRBD1. The CDR3 covers 15 residues. V lost 0 bases and J lost 5; bases outside the gene matches: 5. Germline CDR1 reads GTSNPN; CDR2 reads SVGIG (reference sequence).

This clonotype was detected ten times or more. The CDR3 is CASSPTGAVNYGYTF. As DNA, the CDR3 is TGTGCCAGCAGCCCAACAGGAGCCGTTAACTATGGCTACACCTTC. The chain links TRBV7-2 to TRBJ1-2, with D perhaps TRBD1 (5 bases). The CDR3 totals 15 residues. V lost 5 bases and J 1 base, leaving 14 bases between the germline ends. Germline V lookup: CDR1 SGHTA, CDR2 FQGNSA.

There are many counts of this clonotype. This chain joins TRBV13 and TRBJ1-2; 8 nucleotides align to TRBD1. This CDR3 region has 13 residues. CDR1 and CDR2 from the germline V gene are PRHDT and FYEKMQ (reference sequence). V was clipped by 6 bases and J by 2 bases; unmatched bases: 2. The DNA for the CDR3 is TGTGCCAGCAGGGGACAGGACAACTATGGCTACACCTTC. Protein sequence: CASRGQDNYGYTF. Together with reference TRBV13 and TRBJ1-2, the CDR3 gives the full variable domain: AAGVIQSPRHLIKEKRETATLKCYPIPRHDTVYWYQQGPGQDPQFLISFYEKMQSDKGSIPDRFSAQQFSDYHSELNMSSLELGDSALYFCASRGQDNYGYTFGSGTRLTVV.

In this sample, this clonotype turned up many times. This rearrangement joins TRBV29-1 to TRBJ1-2; 8 bases align to TRBD1. Germline trimming cut 7 bases from V and 6 bases from J; bases unmatched to any gene: 7. This CDR3 contains 12 residues. CDR1 and CDR2 (germline): SQVTM, ANQGSEA. The CDR3 DNA is TGCAGCGCGAAACAGGGGGACCATGGCTACACCTTC. Protein product: CSAKQGDHGYTF.

This clonotype was observed at least ten times. The chain links TRBV6-5 to TRBJ1-1; 8 positions agree with TRBD1. Germline trimming cut 2 bases from V and 7 bases from J; bases unmatched to any gene: 3. The V gene's germline CDR1 is MNHEY and CDR2 SVGAGI. This CDR3 has 13 amino acids. The CDR3 coding sequence is TGTGCCAGCAGTTACGGAGGGACAGGTGAAGCTTTCTTT. Its protein is CASSYGGTGEAFF.

This clonotype was seen ten or more times. The chain recombines TRBV29-1 with TRBJ1-1, with D possibly TRBD1 on 5 matching bases. Deletions cut 4 bases from V and 2 bases from J, with 11 bases between. The CDR3 loop spans 13 amino acids. Germline V gives CDR1 SQVTM, CDR2 ANQGSEA. The CDR3 DNA reads TGCAGCGTTGTAACAGGCGGTAACACTGAAGCTTTCTTT. Its translation is CSVVTGGNTEAFF.

This clonotype was counted only a few times. V and J are TRBV29-1 and TRBJ1-1, with TRBD1 matching over 9 bases. V lost 8 bases and J lost 4; bases outside the gene matches: 8. The CDR3 length is 13 residues. Germline V CDR1 and CDR2: SQVTM, ANQGSEA. The CDR3 sequence: CSSGTGTGTEAFF. DNA for the CDR3: TGCAGCTCCGGGACAGGGACGGGCACTGAAGCTTTCTTT.

This chain uses TRBV29-1 with TRBJ2-5, with TRBD1 identical over 8 bases. The CDR3 is 16 amino acids. The germline V gene has CDR1 SQVTM and CDR2 ANQGSEA. V shed 6 bases, J shed 2 bases, and the junction held 14 bases outside the gene matches. CDR3: CSVWGPHGQGQETQYF. CDR3 DNA sequence: TGCAGCGTCTGGGGGCCACACGGACAGGGTCAAGAGACCCAGTACTTC.

This clonotype has at least ten counts. This sequence joins TRBV25-1 and TRBJ2-7; D may be TRBD2 (7 bases). Trimming took off 8 bases at V and 2 bases at J, with 13 bases between the two ends. Germline CDR1 reads MGHDK; CDR2 reads SYGVNS. The CDR3 consists of 13 residues. CDR3 residues: CASQGGGPYEQYF. Here the CDR3 DNA reads TGTGCCAGCCAAGGCGGGGGCCCCTACGAGCAGTACTTC.

This clonotype came up many times. This chain links TRBV6-5 with TRBJ1-2, with D unresolved. Trimming cost V 6 bases and J 7 bases, with 15 bases left between them. Looked up from germline, CDR1 is MNHEY and CDR2 is SVGAGI. The CDR3 consists of 13 residues. CDR3 protein: CASRKAGMSGYTF. The DNA of the CDR3 is TGTGCCAGCAGAAAGGCGGGGATGAGTGGCTACACCTTC.

This clonotype was counted a few times. Possible read error: a much larger clone is one base away. The rearrangement joins TRBV5-1 to TRBJ1-1, with D maybe TRBD1 (5 bases). Germline CDR1 and CDR2: SGHRS and YFSETQ. The length of the CDR3 is 14 residues. V lost 1 base and J 6 bases, leaving 13 bases between the germline ends. CDR3 coding DNA: TGCGCCAGCAGCTTGCGGGGGACTAACTCTGAAGCTTTCTTT. It yields the protein CASSLRGTNSEAFF.

This clonotype was seen more than once but under ten times. V usage is TRBV18 and J usage is TRBJ2-7; 9 bases agree with TRBD1. After removal of 0 bases from V and 7 bases from J, the junction contained 4 bases not matched to a gene. CDR3 length: 14 amino acids. Germline values: CDR1 KGHSH, CDR2 LQKENI. CDR3 in amino acids: CASSPPGQGREQYF. The DNA for the CDR3 is TGTGCCAGCTCACCACCGGGACAGGGCAGGGAGCAGTACTTC.